This is a list of T cell receptor beta chains from one sample in a study of CD8 T cells in ankylosing spondylitis. TCRdb independently ran MiXCR on the 5' RACE reads; one entry per CDR3 protein. The sample carries 500,000 to 650,000 distinct CDR3 sequences, roughly 5.3% recorded once. Material: blood, either unsorted or a sorted T cell fraction (not recorded which). The receptor set was obtained from a male donor with ankylosing spondylitis. CDR3s leave out the opening cysteine and the closing phenylalanine or tryptophan.

TRBJ1-1	TRBV2	VSSVGTVTEAF
TRBJ2-1	TRBV12-3/TRBV12-4	ASSIGTINEQF
TRBJ2-3	TRBV19	ASTPRGSTDTQY
TRBJ1-2	TRBV12-3/TRBV12-4	ASSFTPGGTNGYT
TRBJ1-2	TRBV6-1	ASSHREEYGYT
TRBJ2-1	TRBV12-3/TRBV12-4	ASSSKFRARNEQF
TRBJ2-7	TRBV5-1	ASSPEQGELYEQY
TRBJ2-6	TRBV6-2/TRBV6-3	ASSYEGEISGANVLT
TRBJ2-3	TRBV4-3	ASSQAAATDTQY
TRBJ2-7	TRBV6-2/TRBV6-3	ASSPSLYYEQY
TRBJ1-1	TRBV12-5	ASGFKVGEAF
TRBJ2-7	TRBV15	ATSRSTGYEQY
TRBJ2-5	TRBV7-9	ASSLAGGEGTQY
TRBJ2-4	TRBV20-1	SARDIGEGRDIQY
TRBJ2-1	TRBV5-1	ASSLRGDRSTYNEQF
TRBJ2-4	TRBV5-6	ASSSPGRVLAKNIQY
TRBJ2-1	TRBV29-1	SVEKAAPGGEQF
TRBJ1-2	TRBV4-3	ASSQVPGLNYGYT
TRBJ1-5	TRBV5-4	ASSPGPSATQH
TRBJ2-7	TRBV12-3/TRBV12-4	ASSNRGGYHEQY
TRBJ1-2	TRBV12-3/TRBV12-4	ASSFSRGGEGYT
TRBJ2-7	TRBV5-1	ASSLAGQGSYEQY
TRBJ1-2	TRBV7-2	ASSMRTGLNYGYT
TRBJ1-2	TRBV11-3	ASSLDGGSGYT
TRBJ1-2	TRBV6-1	ASSRQPYYGYT
TRBJ2-7	TRBV6-1	ASSEGVGGISSYEQY
TRBJ1-1	TRBV7-2	ASSPILDTEAF
TRBJ2-7	TRBV28	ASSLPPGRTNEQY
TRBJ2-1	TRBV29-1	SVCEGACMNEQF
TRBJ2-2	TRBV14	ASVQAKGGELF
TRBJ1-1	TRBV20-1	SARRDQNTEAF
TRBJ2-7	TRBV5-1	ASSLGNFFSYEQY
TRBJ1-3	TRBV29-1	SVVQGFSGNTIY
TRBJ1-5	TRBV3-1	ASSQQGFQPQH
TRBJ2-5	TRBV7-9	ASSFLDGSQETQY
TRBJ2-3	TRBV29-1	SVRTGDPTDTQY
TRBJ2-7	TRBV4-2	ASSQDSGRQY
TRBJ1-4	TRBV20-1	SAKGATNEKLF
TRBJ2-7	TRBV9	ASSSRLAGGGGEQY
TRBJ2-7	TRBV28	ASRDSRESYEQY
TRBJ1-1	TRBV5-1	ASSMTQGAVFTEAF
TRBJ1-6	TRBV7-2	ASSFTGSSSPLH
TRBJ2-1	TRBV20-1	SAKSPTGAGNEQF
TRBJ1-4	TRBV2	ASLRGPREKLF
TRBJ2-3	TRBV11-1	ASSRRVLTDTQY
TRBJ1-6	TRBV20-1	SASPTNSGVSPLH
TRBJ2-7	TRBV4-2	ASSPMRSDDKSYEQY
TRBJ2-7	TRBV7-2	ASSPGGQGAHEQY
TRBJ2-7	TRBV29-1	SVVRTASSYEQY
TRBJ2-2	TRBV7-2	ASSPLATGELF
TRBJ2-3	TRBV9	ASSVGVGGYTDTQY
TRBJ2-7	TRBV29-1	SVESRTTYEQY
TRBJ2-6	TRBV18	ASSTQGPGANVLT
TRBJ2-1	TRBV29-1	SVNRAGVVNEQF